This record looks at one T cell receptor (beta chain) sequence and its context. Antigen: not known. Primers for the PCR totalled 60 Vbeta and 13 Jbeta. Generated by immunoSEQ multiplex PCR, the TCRdb table keeps only in-frame clones and is missing some. The sample has 100,000 or so clones, about 13% seen once. Germline CDR1 reads MNHNY; CDR2 reads SVGAGI (reference sequence). This CDR3 region has 15 residues. V gave up 0 bases and J gave up 4 bases; unmatched junction bases: 4. The sample originates from a study of cytomegalovirus exposure and HLA in healthy donors. Study findings and constraints: Later analysis identified 17,000 or so TCR beta sequences associated with HLA alleles, using a false discovery rate threshold of 0.05.

This clonotype was sampled from a man in his forties in good health and CMV-seropositive. Sequenced input: PBMCs. The V gene is TRBV6-6, the J gene TRBJ2-7, with 9 positions matching TRBD2. The CDR3 loop reads CASSYSRLAGYEQYF. CDR3 nucleotides: TGTGCCAGCAGTTACTCGAGGCTAGCGGGATACGAGCAGTACTTC.